This T cell receptor (beta chain) was captured in a study of blood T cell repertoires in COVID-19. Per the authors' pipeline: Amplifying reference gene primers gave estimates of nucleated cell counts. The assay was immunoSEQ multiplex PCR, and TCRdb's table has in-frame clones only and misses some. Clone size and the V and J calls come from that table; the DNA yielded D and trimming. The repertoire has roughly 150,000 clones, approximately 80% of them found once; the top ten carry just over 0.55%. This CDR3 is 13 amino acids long. Germline V gene data show CDR1 as SGHDT and CDR2 as YYEEEE. V lost 4 bases, J lost 13 bases, and 8 bases stayed unmatched.

The receptor was isolated from a man between 60 and 75 years old with acute or convalescent COVID-19. Sequencing was done on a sample of peripheral blood. V usage is TRBV5-6 and J usage is TRBJ1-6; 7 bases map to TRBD1. The CDR3 region is CASSLTGALPLHF. The DNA for the CDR3 is TGTGCCAGCAGCCTTACAGGGGCTCTTCCCCTCCACTTT.